This passage covers 5 T cell receptor beta chains from one sample sequenced in a study of PD-1 blockade in classical Hodgkin lymphoma. Clones were sequenced by immunoSEQ multiplex PCR, and TCRdb holds only the in-frame ones, with some missing. The sample lists around 19,000 clones, around 67% occurring once. Autologous stem cell transplantation was followed by relapse in every patient, and brentuximab vedotin exposure varied. This specimen was peripheral blood mononuclear cells (PBMCs), taken before the second cycle of nivolumab. The receptors derive from a human donor with classical Hodgkin lymphoma.

The rearrangement uses TRBV2 and TRBJ1-5, with 9 positions matching TRBD1. Trimming took 6 bases from V and 4 from J; bases not matched to a gene: 1. The CDR3 has 13 residues. CDR1 and CDR2 from the germline V gene are SNHLY and FYNNEI. CDR3 sequence (DNA): TGTGCCAGCAGGGGACAGGGAAATCAGCCCCAGCATTTT. Its protein is CASRGQGNQPQHF.

The chain recombines TRBV7-9 with TRBJ2-5, with D perhaps TRBD2 (5 bases). This CDR3 has 14 residues. CDR1 and CDR2 from the germline V gene are SEHNR and FQNEAQ (reference sequence). V shed 5 bases and J shed 4 bases, with 14 bases lying between them. The CDR3 loop is CASSQRTSVETQYF. The DNA for the CDR3 is TGTGCCAGCAGCCAACGAACTAGTGTAGAGACCCAGTACTTC.

The chain links TRBV11-2 to TRBJ2-1; the D is unclear. The V gene lost 3 bases and the J gene lost 8 bases, with 11 bases spanning the gap. CDR3 size: 13 residues. Germline V gene data show CDR1 as SGHAT and CDR2 as FQNNGV. The CDR3 DNA sequence: TGTGCCAGCAGCTTCGGCCCAAGGGATGAGCAGTTCTTC. Amino acid sequence: CASSFGPRDEQFF.

V gene TRBV19 combines with J gene TRBJ2-7; unclear D gene. The CDR3 length is 13 residues. The V gene lost 2 bases and the J gene lost 2 bases, with 7 bases spanning the gap. Germline V gene lookup returns CDR1 LNHDA and CDR2 SQIVND (reference sequence). The CDR3 DNA sequence: TGTGCCAGTAGTATAACAAGAACCTACGAGCAGTACTTC. This sequence encodes CASSITRTYEQYF.

This chain links TRBV4-2 with TRBJ1-1, with 7 positions matching TRBD1. CDR1 and CDR2 from the germline V gene are LGHNA and YNFKEQ. This CDR3 region has 14 residues. Losses at the gene ends were 8 bases for V and 2 bases for J; bases not matched to a gene: 8. The CDR3 reads CASGTRQGNTEAFF. The CDR3, as DNA: TGTGCCAGCGGGACTCGACAGGGAAACACTGAAGCTTTCTTT.